This T cell receptor (beta chain) was captured in a study of blood T cell repertoires in COVID-19. For the study at large: In each case, the material was cDNA or gDNA derived from T cells, B-cell-depleted T cells, or PBMCs.

This clone was detected a few times. The V gene's germline CDR1 is MGHRA and CDR2 YSYEKL. V was clipped by 3 bases and J by 0 bases, with 12 bases between them. This CDR3 has 17 residues. Under the authors' procedure: Nucleated cell number was recorded as an estimate derived from reference gene primer amplification. Using immunoSEQ multiplex PCR, the repertoire was profiled, and TCRdb retains in-frame clones only, with some absent. V, J and clone size reflect that table, while D and trimming were determined from the DNA. The profile shows approximately 250,000 clones, 85% to 95% of them singletons. Seattle patient enrollment occurred during active infection, with longitudinal follow-up thereafter.

Sequencing was carried out using peripheral blood. The clonotype comes from a man aged 25 to 45 with COVID-19, enrolled during active disease. V usage is TRBV4-1 and J usage is TRBJ1-6; D unresolved. CDR3 coding DNA: TGCGCCAGCAGCCAGGACCCCGGGAGCTCCTATAATTCACCCCTCCACTTT. This codes for CASSQDPGSSYNSPLHF.